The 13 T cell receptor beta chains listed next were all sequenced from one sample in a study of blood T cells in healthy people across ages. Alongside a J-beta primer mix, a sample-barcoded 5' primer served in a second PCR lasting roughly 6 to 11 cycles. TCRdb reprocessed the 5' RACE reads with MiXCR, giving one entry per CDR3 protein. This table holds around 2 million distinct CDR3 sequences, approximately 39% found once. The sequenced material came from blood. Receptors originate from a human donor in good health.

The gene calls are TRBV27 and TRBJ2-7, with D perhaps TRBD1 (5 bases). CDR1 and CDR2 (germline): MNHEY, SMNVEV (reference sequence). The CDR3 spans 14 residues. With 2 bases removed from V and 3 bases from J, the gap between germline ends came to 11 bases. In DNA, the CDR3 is TGTGCCAGCAGTTTAAGGGGCACTAACTACGAGCAGTACTTC. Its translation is CASSLRGTNYEQYF.

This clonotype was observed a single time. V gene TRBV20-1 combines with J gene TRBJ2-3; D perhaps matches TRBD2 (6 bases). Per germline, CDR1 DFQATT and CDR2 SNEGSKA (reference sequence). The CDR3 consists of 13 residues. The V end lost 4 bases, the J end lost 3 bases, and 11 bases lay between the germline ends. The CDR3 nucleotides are TGCAGTGCTACAAGGGCGGGAACAGATACGCAGTATTTT. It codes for CSATRAGTDTQYF.

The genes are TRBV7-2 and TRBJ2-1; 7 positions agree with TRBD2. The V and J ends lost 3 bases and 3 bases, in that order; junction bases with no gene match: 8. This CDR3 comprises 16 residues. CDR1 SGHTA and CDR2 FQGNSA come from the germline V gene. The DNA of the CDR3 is TGTGCCAGCAGCTTTACATTCGGGGGGTTCTACAATGAGCAGTTCTTC. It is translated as CASSFTFGGFYNEQFF.

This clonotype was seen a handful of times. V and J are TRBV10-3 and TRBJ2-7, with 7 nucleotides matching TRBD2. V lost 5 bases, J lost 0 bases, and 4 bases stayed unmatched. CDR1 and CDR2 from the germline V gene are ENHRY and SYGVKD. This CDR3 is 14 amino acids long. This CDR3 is CAISPSGASYEQYF. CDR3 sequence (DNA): TGTGCCATCAGTCCGAGCGGGGCCTCCTACGAGCAGTACTTC.

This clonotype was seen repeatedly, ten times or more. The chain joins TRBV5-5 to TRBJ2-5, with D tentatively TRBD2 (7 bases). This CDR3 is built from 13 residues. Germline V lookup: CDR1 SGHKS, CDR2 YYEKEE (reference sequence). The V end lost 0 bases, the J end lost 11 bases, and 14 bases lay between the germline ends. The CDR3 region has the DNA TGTGCCAGCAGCTTGGCGGGGGGCGAGGAGCAGTACTTC. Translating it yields CASSLAGGEEQYF. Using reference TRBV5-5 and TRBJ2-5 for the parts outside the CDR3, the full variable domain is DAGVTQSPTHLIKTRGQQVTLRCSPISGHKSVSWYQQVLGQGPQFIFQYYEKEERGRGNFPDRFSARQFPNYSSELNVNALLLGDSALYLCASSLAGGEEQYFGPGTRLLVL.

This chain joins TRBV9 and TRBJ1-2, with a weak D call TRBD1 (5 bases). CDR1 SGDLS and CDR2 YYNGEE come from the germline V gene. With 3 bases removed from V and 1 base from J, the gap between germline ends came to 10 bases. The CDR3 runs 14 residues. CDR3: CASSAWDGNYGYTF. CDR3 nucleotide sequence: TGTGCCAGCAGCGCCTGGGACGGTAACTATGGCTACACCTTC.

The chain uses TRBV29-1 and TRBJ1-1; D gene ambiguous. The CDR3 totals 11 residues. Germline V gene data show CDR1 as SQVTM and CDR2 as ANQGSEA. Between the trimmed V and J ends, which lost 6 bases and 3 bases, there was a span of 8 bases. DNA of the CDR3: TGCAGCGTCTCCTGGGACACTGAAGCTTTCTTT. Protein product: CSVSWDTEAFF.

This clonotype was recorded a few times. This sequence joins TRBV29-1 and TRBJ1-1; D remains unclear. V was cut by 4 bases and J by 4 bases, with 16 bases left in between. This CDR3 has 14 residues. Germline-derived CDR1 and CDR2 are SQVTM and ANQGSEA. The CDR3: CSVGNSVAPTEAFF. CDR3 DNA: TGCAGCGTTGGGAATAGCGTGGCCCCCACTGAAGCTTTCTTT.

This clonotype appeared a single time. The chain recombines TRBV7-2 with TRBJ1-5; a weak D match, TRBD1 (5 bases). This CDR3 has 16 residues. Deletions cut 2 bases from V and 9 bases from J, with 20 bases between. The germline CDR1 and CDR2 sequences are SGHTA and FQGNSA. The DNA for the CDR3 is TGTGCCAGCAGCTTAACCCCCGGGGGTCCCTTGATGCCCCAGCATTTT. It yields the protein CASSLTPGGPLMPQHF.

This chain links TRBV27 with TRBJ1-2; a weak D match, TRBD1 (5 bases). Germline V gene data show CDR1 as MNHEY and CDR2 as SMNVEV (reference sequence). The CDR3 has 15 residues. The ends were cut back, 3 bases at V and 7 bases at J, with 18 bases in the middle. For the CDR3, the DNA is TGTGCCAGCAGTTTTATTGGGACCGGCGAGCGTGGCTACACCTTC. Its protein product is CASSFIGTGERGYTF.

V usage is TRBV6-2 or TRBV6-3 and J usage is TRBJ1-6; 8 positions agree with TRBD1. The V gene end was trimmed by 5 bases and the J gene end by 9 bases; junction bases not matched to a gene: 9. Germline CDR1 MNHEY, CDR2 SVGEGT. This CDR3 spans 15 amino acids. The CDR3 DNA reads TGTGCCAGCAGTGCCGCAAGACAGGGGTTTTCACCCCTCCACTTT. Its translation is CASSAARQGFSPLHF.

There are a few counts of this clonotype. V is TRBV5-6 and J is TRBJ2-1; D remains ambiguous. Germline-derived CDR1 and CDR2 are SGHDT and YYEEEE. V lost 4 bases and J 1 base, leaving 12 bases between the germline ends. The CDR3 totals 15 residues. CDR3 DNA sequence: TGTGCCAGCAGCGGCTGGGGTCTTTCCTACAATGAGCAGTTCTTC. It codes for CASSGWGLSYNEQFF.

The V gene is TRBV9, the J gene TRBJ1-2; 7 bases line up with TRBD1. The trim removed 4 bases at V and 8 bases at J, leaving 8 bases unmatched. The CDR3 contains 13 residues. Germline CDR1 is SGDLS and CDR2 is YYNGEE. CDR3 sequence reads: CASSFRGDRGYTF. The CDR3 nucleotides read TGTGCCAGCAGCTTCCGGGGGGACAGAGGCTACACCTTC.